The clone carrying this T cell receptor (beta chain) turned up a few times. Its antigen is currently unknown. Expressed TCRB transcripts were sequenced because the entire RNA isolate underwent reverse transcription. Assay: immunoSEQ multiplex PCR; the TCRdb copy retains only in-frame clones and omits some. Of around 240,000 clones in the sample, more than 15% were seen once. This entry comes from a study of beta chain features in type 1 diabetes. Germline assignment: CDR1 MNHEY and CDR2 SVGAGI. V shed 6 bases and J shed 1 base, with 15 bases lying between them. This CDR3 is built from 15 residues. Study-wide results and limits: A moderate, significant TCRB CDR3 shortening appeared in type 1 diabetes across four CD4+ subsets.

The chain employs TRBV6-5 and TRBJ1-1, with D possibly being TRBD1 (5 bases). This clonotype was obtained from a man aged 30 to 39 with type 1 diabetes. The sequenced sample was naive CD4+ T cells from blood. The CDR3 DNA reads TGTGCCAGCAGGGCCCCCGGGACGGAGAACACTGAAGCTTTCTTT. Its protein product is CASRAPGTENTEAFF.